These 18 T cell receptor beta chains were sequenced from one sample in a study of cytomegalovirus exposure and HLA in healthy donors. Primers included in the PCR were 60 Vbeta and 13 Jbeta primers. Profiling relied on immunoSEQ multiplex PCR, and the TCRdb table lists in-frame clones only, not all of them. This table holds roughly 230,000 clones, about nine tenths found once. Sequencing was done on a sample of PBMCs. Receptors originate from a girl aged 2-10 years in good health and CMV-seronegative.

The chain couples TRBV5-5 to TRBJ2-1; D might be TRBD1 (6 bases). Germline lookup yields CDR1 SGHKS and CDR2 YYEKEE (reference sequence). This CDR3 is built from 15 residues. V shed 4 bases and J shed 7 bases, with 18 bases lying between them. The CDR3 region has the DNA TGTGCCAGCAGCCCGCGGACAGAAGTAGGGAATGAGCAGTTCTTC. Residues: CASSPRTEVGNEQFF.

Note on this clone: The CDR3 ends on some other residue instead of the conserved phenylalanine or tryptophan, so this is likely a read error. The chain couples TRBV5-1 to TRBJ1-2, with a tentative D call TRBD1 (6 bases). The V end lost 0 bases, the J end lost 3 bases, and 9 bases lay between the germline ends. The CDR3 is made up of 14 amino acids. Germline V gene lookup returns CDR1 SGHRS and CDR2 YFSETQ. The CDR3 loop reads CASSLEGHYYGYTS. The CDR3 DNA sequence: TGCGCCAGCAGCTTGGAGGGACATTACTATGGCTACACCTCC.

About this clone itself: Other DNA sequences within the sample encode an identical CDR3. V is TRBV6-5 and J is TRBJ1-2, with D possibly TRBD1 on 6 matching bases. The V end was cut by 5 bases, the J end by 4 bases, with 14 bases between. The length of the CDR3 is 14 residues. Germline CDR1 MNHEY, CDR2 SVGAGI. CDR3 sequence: CASSPRQVLYGYTF. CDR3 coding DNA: TGTGCCAGCAGTCCTAGACAGGTCCTCTATGGCTACACCTTC.

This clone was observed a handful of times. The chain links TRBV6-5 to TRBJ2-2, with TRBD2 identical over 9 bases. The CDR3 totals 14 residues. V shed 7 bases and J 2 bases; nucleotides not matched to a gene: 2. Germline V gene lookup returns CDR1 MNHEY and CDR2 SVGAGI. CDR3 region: CASNLAGNTGELFF. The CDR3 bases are TGTGCCAGCAATCTAGCGGGAAACACCGGGGAGCTGTTTTTT.

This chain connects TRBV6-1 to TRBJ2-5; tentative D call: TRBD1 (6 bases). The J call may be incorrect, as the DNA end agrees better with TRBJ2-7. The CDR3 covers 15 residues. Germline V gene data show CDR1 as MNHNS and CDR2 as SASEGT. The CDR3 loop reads CASSEARTALYEQYF. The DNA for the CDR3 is TGTGCCAGCAGTGAGGCCCGGACAGCTCTCTACGAGCAGTACTTC.

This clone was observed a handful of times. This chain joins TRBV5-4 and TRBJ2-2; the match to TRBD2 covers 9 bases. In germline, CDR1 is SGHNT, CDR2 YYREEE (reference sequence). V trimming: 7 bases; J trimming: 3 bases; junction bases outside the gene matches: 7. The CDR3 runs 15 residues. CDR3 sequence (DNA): TGTGCCAGCGGAGCGAGACTAGCGGACACCGGGGAGCTGTTTTTT. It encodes CASGARLADTGELFF.

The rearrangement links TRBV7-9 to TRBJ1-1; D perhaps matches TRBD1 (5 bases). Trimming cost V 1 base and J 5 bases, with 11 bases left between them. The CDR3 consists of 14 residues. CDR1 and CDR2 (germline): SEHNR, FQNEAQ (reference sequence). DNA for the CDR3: TGTGCCAGCAGCTTAGACAGGAGGGAGACTGAAGCTTTCTTT. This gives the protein CASSLDRRETEAFF.

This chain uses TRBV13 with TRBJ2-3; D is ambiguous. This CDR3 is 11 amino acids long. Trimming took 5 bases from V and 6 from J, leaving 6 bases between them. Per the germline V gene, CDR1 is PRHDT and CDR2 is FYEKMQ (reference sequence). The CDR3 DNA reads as TGTGCCAGCAGCGAGGAGGATACGCAGTATTTT. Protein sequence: CASSEEDTQYF.

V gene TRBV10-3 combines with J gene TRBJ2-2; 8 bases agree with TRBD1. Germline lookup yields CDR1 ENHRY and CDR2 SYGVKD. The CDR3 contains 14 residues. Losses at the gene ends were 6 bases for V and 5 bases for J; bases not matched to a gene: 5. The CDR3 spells CAISGQGSTGELFF. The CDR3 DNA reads TGTGCCATCAGCGGACAGGGTTCTACCGGGGAGCTGTTTTTT.

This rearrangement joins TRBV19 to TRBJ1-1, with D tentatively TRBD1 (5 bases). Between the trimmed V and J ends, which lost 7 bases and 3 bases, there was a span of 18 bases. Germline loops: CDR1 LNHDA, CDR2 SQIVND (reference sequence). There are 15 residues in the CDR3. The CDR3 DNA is TGTGCCAGTACCCCTAACTGGGGGGTGGACACTGAAGCTTTCTTT. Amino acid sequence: CASTPNWGVDTEAFF.

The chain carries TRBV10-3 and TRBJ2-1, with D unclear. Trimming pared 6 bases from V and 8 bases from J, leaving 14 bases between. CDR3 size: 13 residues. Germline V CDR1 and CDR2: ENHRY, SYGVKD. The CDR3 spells CAIRTPPTDEQFF. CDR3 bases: TGTGCCATCAGAACTCCCCCCACGGATGAGCAGTTCTTC.

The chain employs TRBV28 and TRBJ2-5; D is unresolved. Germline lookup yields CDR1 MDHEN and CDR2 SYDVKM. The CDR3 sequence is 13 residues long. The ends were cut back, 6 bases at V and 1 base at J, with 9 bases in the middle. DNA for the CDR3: TGTGCCAGCAGCCCCCCGGGCCAAGAGACCCAGTACTTC. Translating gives CASSPPGQETQYF. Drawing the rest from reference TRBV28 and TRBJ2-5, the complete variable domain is DVKVTQSSRYLVKRTGEKVFLECVQDMDHENMFWYRQDPGLGLRLIYFSYDVKMKEKGDIPEGYSVSREKKERFSLILESASTNQTSMYLCASSPPGQETQYFGPGTRLLVL.

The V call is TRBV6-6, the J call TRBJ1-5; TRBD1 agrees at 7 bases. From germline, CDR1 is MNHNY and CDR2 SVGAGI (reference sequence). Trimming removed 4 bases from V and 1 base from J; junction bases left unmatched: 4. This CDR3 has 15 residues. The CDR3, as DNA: TGTGCCAGCAGTTCCCGACAGGGAAGCAATCAGCCCCAGCATTTT. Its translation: CASSSRQGSNQPQHF.

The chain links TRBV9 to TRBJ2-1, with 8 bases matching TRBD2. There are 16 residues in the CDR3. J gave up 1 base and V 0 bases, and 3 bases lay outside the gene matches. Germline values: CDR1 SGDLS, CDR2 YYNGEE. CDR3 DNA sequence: TGTGCCAGCAGCGTAGGGGGCGGGGGGTCCTACAATGAGCAGTTCTTC. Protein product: CASSVGGGGSYNEQFF. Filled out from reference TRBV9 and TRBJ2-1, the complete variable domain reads DSGVTQTPKHLITATGQRVTLRCSPRSGDLSVYWYQQSLDQGLQFLIQYYNGEERAKGNILERFSAQQFPDLHSELNLSSLELGDSALYFCASSVGGGGSYNEQFFGPGTRLTVL.

CDR3 region: CAEPRGSGSYNEQFF. The CDR3 DNA is TGTGCCGAACCCCGCGGGAGTGGGTCCTACAATGAGCAGTTCTTC. The chain couples TRBV5-4 to TRBJ2-1; TRBD2 matches 7 bases. Germline V gives CDR1 SGHNT, CDR2 YYREEE (reference sequence). The V segment lost 10 bases and the J segment 1 base; nucleotides outside the gene matches: 11. The CDR3 loop spans 15 amino acids.

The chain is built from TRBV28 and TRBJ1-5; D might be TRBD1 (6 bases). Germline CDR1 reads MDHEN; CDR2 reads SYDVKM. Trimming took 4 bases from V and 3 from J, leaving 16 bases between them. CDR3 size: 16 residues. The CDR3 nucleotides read TGTGCCAGCAGTTCGCTACAGGGTATCGACAATCAGCCCCAGCATTTT. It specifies CASSSLQGIDNQPQHF.

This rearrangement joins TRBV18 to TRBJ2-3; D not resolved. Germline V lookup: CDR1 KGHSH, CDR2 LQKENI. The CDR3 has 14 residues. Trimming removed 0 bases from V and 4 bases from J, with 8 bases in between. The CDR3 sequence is CASSPPSTADTQYF. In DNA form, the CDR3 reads TGTGCCAGCTCACCACCCAGTACAGCAGATACGCAGTATTTT.

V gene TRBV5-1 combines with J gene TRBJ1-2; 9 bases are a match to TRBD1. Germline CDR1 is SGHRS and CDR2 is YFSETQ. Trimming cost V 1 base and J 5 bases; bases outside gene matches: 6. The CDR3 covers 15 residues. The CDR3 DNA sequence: TGCGCCAGCAGCTTGAGGGGACAGGGCTTGTATGGCTACACCTTC. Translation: CASSLRGQGLYGYTF.